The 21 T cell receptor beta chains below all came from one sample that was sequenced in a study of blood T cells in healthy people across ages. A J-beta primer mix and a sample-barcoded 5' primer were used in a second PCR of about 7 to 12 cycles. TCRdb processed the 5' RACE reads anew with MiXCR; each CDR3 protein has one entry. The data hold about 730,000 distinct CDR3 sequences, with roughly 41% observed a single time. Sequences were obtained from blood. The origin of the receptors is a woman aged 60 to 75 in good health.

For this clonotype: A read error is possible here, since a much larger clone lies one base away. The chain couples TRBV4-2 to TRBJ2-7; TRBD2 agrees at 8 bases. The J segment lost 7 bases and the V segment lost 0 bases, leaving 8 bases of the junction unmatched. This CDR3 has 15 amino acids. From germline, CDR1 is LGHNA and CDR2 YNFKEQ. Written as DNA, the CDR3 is TGTGCCAGCAGCCAAGACCTCGGGGGGGCGCGGGAGCAGTACTTC. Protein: CASSQDLGGAREQYF.

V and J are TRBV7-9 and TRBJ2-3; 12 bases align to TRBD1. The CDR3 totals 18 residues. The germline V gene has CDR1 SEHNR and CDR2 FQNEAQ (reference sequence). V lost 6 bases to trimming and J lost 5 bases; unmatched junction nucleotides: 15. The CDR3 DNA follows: TGTGCCAGCAGACAAAACACACCCGGGACAGGGGGCGGAGATACGCAGTATTTT. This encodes CASRQNTPGTGGGDTQYF.

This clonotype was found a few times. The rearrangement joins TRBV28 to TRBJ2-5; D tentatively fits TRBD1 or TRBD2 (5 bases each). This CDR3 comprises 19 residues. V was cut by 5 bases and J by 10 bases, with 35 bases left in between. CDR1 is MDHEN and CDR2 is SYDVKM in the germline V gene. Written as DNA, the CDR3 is TGTGCCAGCAGTCTACCATACGGGACGTTGGCAGGTTCCAAGAGAGGCCAGTACTTC. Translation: CASSLPYGTLAGSKRGQYF.

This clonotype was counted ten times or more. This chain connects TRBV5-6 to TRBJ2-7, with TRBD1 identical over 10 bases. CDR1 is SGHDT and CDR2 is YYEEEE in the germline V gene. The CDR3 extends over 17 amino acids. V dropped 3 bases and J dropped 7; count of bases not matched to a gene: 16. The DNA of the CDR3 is TGTGCCAGCAGCTCCGACGCCGGGACAGGGGATCCTTCGGAGCAGTACTTC. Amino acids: CASSSDAGTGDPSEQYF.

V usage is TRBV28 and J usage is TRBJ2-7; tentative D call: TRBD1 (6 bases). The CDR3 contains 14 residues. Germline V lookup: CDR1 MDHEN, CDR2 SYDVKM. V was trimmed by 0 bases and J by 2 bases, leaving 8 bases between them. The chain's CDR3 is CASSLWDSPYEQYF. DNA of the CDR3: TGTGCCAGCAGTTTATGGGACAGCCCCTACGAGCAGTACTTC.

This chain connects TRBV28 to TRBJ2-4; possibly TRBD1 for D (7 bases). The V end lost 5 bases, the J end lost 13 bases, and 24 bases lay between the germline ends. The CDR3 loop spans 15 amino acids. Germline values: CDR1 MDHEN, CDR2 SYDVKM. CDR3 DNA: TGTGCCAGCAGTGTCCGGGACAGAGCCCTACGGGGGCAGTACTTC. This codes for CASSVRDRALRGQYF.

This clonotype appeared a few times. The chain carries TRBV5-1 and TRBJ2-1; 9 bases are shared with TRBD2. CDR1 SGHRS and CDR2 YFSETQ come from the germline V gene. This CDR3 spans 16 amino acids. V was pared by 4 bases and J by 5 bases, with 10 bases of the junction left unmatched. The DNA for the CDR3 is TGCGCCAGCAGCCCCAACCGGCTAGCGGGAAACAATGAGCAGTTCTTC. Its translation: CASSPNRLAGNNEQFF.

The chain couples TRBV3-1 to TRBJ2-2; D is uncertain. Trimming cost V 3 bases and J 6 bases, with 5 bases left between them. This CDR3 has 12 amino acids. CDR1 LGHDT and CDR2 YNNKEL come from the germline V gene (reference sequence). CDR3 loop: CASSQSSGELFF. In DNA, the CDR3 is TGTGCCAGCAGCCAGAGTTCCGGGGAGCTGTTTTTT.

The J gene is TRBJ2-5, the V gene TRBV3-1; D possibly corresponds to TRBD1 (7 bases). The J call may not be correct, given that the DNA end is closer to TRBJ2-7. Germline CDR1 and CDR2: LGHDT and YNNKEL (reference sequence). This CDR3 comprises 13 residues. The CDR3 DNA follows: TGTGCCAGCACCCCAGGGGGACTCTACGAGCAGTACTTC. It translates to CASTPGGLYEQYF.

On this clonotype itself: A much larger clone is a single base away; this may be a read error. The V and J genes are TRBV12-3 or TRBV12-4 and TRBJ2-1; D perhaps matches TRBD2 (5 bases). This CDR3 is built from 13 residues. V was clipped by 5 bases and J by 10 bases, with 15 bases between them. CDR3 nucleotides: TGTGCCAGCAGTACGGGTCTAGCATACGAGCAGTTCTTC. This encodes CASSTGLAYEQFF.

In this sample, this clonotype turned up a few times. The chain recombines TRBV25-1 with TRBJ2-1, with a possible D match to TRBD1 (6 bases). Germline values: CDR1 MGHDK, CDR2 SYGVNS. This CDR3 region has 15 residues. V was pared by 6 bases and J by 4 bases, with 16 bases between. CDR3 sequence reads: CASSSIGTFYNEQFF. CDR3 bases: TGTGCCAGCAGCAGCATCGGGACATTTTACAATGAGCAGTTCTTC.

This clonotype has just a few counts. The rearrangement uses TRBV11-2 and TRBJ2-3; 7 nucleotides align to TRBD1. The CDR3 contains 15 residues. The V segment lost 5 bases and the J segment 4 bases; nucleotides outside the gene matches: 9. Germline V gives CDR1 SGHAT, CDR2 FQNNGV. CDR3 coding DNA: TGTGCCAGCAGCACCTACAGGGGACCTTCAGATACGCAGTATTTT. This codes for CASSTYRGPSDTQYF.

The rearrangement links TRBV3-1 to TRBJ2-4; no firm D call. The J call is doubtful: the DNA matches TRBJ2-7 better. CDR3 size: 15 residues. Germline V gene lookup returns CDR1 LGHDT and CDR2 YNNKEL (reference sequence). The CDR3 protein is CASSQGPAALYEQYF. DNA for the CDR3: TGTGCCAGCAGCCAAGGGCCTGCGGCTCTTTACGAGCAGTACTTC.

The CDR3 region is CASSPPAVNEQFF. The CDR3 DNA follows: TGTGCCAGCAGCCCCCCGGCTGTGAATGAGCAGTTCTTC. The rearrangement uses TRBV9 and TRBJ2-1; D ambiguous. This CDR3 is 13 amino acids long. Germline CDR1 and CDR2: SGDLS and YYNGEE. Trimming cost V 4 bases and J 7 bases, with 12 bases left between them. Combining the CDR3 with reference TRBV9 and TRBJ2-1 gives the whole variable domain DSGVTQTPKHLITATGQRVTLRCSPRSGDLSVYWYQQSLDQGLQFLIQYYNGEERAKGNILERFSAQQFPDLHSELNLSSLELGDSALYFCASSPPAVNEQFFGPGTRLTVL.

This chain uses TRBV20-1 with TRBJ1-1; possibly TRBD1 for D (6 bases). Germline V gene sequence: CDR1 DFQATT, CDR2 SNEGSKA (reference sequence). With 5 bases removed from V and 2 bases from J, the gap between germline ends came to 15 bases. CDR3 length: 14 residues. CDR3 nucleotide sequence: TGCAGTGCTCGTTGGACAGACGACAACACTGAAGCTTTCTTT. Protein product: CSARWTDDNTEAFF.

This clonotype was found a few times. Here the CDR3 DNA reads TGTGCCAGTAGGGGGACATTCACGCAGTATTTT. Its translation is CASRGTFTQYF. The chain recombines TRBV19 with TRBJ2-3; possible D gene TRBD1, 6 bases. This CDR3 is 11 amino acids long. Germline assignment: CDR1 LNHDA and CDR2 SQIVND (reference sequence). V shed 6 bases and J shed 9 bases, with 10 bases lying between them.

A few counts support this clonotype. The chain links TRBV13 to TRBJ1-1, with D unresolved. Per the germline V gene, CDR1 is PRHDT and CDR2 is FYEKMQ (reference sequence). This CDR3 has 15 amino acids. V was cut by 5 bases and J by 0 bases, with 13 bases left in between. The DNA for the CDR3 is TGTGCCAGCAGCCCCTCAGTAGGGTTGAACACTGAAGCTTTCTTT. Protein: CASSPSVGLNTEAFF.

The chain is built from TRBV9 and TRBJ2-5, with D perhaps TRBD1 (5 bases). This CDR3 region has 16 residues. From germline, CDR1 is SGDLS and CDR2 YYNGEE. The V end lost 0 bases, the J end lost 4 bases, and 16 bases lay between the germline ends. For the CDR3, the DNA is TGTGCCAGCAGCGTAGAGGAATGGGGCAGAGGAGAGACCCAGTACTTC. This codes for CASSVEEWGRGETQYF.

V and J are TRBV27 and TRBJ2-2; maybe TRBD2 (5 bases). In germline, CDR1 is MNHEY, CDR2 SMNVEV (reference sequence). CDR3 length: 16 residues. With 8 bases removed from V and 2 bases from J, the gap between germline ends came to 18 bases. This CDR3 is CASSYRRQANTGELFF. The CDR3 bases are TGTGCCAGCTCCTACCGGAGGCAGGCCAACACCGGGGAGCTGTTTTTT.

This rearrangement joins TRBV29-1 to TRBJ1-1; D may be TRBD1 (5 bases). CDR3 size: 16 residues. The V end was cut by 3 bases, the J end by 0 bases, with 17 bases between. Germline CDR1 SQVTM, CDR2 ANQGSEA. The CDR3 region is CSVEKRPGLLNTEAFF. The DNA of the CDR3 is TGCAGCGTTGAGAAAAGGCCAGGGCTACTGAACACTGAAGCTTTCTTT.

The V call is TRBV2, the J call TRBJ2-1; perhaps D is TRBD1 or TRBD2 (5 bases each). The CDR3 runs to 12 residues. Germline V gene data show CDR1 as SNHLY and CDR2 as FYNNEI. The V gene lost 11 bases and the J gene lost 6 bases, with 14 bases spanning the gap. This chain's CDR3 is CAGGREGNEQFF. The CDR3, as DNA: TGTGCCGGGGGTCGGGAAGGCAATGAGCAGTTCTTC.